The present T cell receptor (beta chain) was sequenced within a study of CD8+CD57+ T cells in acquired aplastic anemia. About the research overall: Mean DNA quantity obtained from sorted CD4+ and CD8+ cells was 2.5 to 4 ug.

V lost 4 bases and J lost 6, with 13 bases in between. CDR3 size: 13 residues. Germline lookup yields CDR1 SGHRS and CDR2 YFSETQ. Genomic DNA templated the TCR beta VDJ and CDR3 profiling. One entry per CDR3 protein, called by TCRdb with MiXCR from the reads. The sample yields 250,000 to 350,000 distinct CDR3 sequences, 56% seen once. The chain recombines TRBV5-1 with TRBJ1-1, with a weak D call TRBD1 (6 bases). What was sequenced was sorted CD4+, CD8+, or CD8+CD57+ T cells (not recorded which) from PBMCs. The sequence came from a human donor with severe aplastic anemia or a healthy control (not recorded which). The DNA of the CDR3 is TGCGCCAGCAGCCACAGGGCCGTTGCTGAAGCTTTCTTT. This translates into CASSHRAVAEAFF.